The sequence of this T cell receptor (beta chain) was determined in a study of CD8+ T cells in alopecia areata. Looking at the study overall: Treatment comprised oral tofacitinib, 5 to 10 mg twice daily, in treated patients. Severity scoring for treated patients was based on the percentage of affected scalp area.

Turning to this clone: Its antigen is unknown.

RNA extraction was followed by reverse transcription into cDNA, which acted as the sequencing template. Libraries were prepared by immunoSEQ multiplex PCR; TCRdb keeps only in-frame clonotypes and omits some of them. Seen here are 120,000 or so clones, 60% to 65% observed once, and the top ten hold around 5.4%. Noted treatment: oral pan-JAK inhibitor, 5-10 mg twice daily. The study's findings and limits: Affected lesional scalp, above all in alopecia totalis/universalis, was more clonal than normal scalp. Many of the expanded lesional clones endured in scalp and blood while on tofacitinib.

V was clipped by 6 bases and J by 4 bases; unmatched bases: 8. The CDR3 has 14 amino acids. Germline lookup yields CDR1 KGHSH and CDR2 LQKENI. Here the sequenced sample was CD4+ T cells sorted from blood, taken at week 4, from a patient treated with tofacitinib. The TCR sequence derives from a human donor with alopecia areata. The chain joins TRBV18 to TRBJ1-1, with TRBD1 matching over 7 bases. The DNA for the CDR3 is TGTGCCAGCTCCCAAGACAGGGTCGGCACTGAAGCTTTCTTT. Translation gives CASSQDRVGTEAFF.